Here is one TCR beta chain with its context. TCRdb's table, derived via immunoSEQ multiplex PCR, lists solely in-frame clones and lacks some. The sample records approximately 400,000 clones, more than 85% being singletons. Individuals aged roughly 18 to 90 years were recruited from 24 US areas. Assignment of participants to cohorts was predicated upon participant-reported clinical history. The data originate from a study of blood T cell repertoires in COVID-19. On the study more broadly: From the United States, Italy and Spain came samples of acute and convalescent COVID-19. In each case, the material was cDNA or gDNA derived from T cells, B-cell-depleted T cells, or PBMCs.

This CDR3 is built from 13 residues. Trimming at V came to 7 bases and at J to 9 bases, leaving 9 bases not matched to a gene. The sequence came from a woman aged 35 to 49 who had been exposed to COVID-19. The rearrangement joins TRBV12-3 or TRBV12-4 to TRBJ2-1, with TRBD1 matching over 7 bases. Source material: PBMCs or T cells enriched from blood (not recorded which). Written as DNA, the CDR3 is TGTGCCAGCAACTGGGGCAGGGGGACTGAGCAGTTCTTC. The encoded protein is CASNWGRGTEQFF.